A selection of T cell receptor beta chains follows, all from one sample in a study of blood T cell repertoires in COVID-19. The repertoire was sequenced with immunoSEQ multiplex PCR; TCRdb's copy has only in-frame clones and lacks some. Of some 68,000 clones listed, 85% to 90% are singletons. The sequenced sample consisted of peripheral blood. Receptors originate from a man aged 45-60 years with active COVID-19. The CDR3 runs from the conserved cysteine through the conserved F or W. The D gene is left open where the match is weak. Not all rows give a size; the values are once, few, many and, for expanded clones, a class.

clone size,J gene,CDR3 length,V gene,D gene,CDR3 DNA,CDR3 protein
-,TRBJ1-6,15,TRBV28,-,TGTGCCAGCAGTCCGATTGACAGTTATAATTCACCCCTCCACTTT,CASSPIDSYNSPLHF
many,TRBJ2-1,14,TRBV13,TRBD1,TGTGCCAGCAGCACCAGGACAGGGAACAATGAGCAGTTCTTC,CASSTRTGNNEQFF
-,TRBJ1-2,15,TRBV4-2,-,TGTGCCAGCAGCCGCCCGGAACAGGGAAACCATGGCTACACCTTC,CASSRPEQGNHGYTF
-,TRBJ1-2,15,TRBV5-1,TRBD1,TGCGCCAGCAGCATTTGGACAGGGGGAAGGGATGGCTACACCTTC,CASSIWTGGRDGYTF
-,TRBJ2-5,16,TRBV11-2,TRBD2,TGTGCCAGCAGCTTAGCTAGCGGGGGGTGGAGGGAGACCCAGTACTTC,CASSLASGGWRETQYF
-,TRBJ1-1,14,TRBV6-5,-,TGTGCCAGCACACGTCAAGGGGGTAGAACTGAAGCTTTCTTT,CASTRQGGRTEAFF
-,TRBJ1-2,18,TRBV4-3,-,TGCGCCAGCAGCCAAGTTATGAGGGAGGCAGTGTTAAGCTATGGCTACACCTTC,CASSQVMREAVLSYGYTF
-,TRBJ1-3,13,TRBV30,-,TGTGCCTGGAGTCTTAGTTCTGGAAACACCATATATTTT,CAWSLSSGNTIYF
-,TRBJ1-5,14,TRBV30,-,TGTGCCTATACCCGGGGGTCAGGCAATCAGCCCCAGCATTTT,CAYTRGSGNQPQHF
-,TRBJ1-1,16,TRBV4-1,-,TGCGCCAGCAGCCAAGATAAGGCGGCCTTGAACACTGAAGCTTTCTTT,CASSQDKAALNTEAFF
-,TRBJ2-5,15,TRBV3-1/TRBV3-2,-,TGTGCCAGCAGCCAAGAAGGACTACCACAAGAGACCCAGTACTTC,CASSQEGLPQETQYF
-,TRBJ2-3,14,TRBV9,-,TGTGCCAGCAGTTTACAGGGAATCACAGATACGCAGTATTTT,CASSLQGITDTQYF
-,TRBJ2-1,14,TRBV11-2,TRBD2,TGTGCCAGCAGCTTCGGGGGGATTAAGAATGAGCAGTTCTTC,CASSFGGIKNEQFF
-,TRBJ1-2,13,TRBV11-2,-,TGTGCCAGCAGCTTAACTCCTGATTATGGCTACACCTTC,CASSLTPDYGYTF
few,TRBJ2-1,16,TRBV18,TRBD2,TGTGCCAGCTCACACGCGTCGGGACTAGCGGGAGAAGAGCAGTTCTTC,CASSHASGLAGEEQFF
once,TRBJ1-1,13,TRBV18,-,TGTGCCAGCTCAGCAAACGGGGGGACTGAAGCTTTCTTT,CASSANGGTEAFF
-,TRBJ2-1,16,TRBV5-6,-,TGTGCCAGCAGCTTGGGAGGGCACCTCTCCTACAATGAGCAGTTCTTC,CASSLGGHLSYNEQFF
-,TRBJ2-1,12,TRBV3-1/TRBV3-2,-,TGTGCCAGCAGCCACACTACTAATGAGCAGTTCTTC,CASSHTTNEQFF
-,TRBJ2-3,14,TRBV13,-,TGTGCCAGCAGCTTAGTGAGCAGGATCGATACGCAGTATTTT,CASSLVSRIDTQYF
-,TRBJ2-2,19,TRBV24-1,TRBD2,TGTGCCACCAGTGATTGGGCCGGACTAGCGGGTTATGACACCGGGGAGCTGTTTTTT,CATSDWAGLAGYDTGELFF
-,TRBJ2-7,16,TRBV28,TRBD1,TGTGCCAGCAGTCCGTACCCGGGACAGGGGACCTACGAGCAGTACTTC,CASSPYPGQGTYEQYF
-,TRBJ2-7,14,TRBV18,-,TGTGCCAGCTCACCAGGTCCCAGAATTTACGAGCAGTACTTC,CASSPGPRIYEQYF
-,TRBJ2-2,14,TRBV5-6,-,TGTGCCAGCAGATCGACAGCGAACACCGGGGAGCTGTTTTTT,CASRSTANTGELFF
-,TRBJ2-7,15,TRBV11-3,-,TGTGCCAGCAGCTTACGGCAGGGGAGCTCCTACGAGCAGTACTTC,CASSLRQGSSYEQYF
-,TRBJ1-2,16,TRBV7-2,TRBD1,TGTGCCAGCAGCGACGGACAGGGAGGGACTAACTATGGCTACACCTTC,CASSDGQGGTNYGYTF
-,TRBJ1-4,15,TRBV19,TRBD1,TGTGCCAGTAGTATAGGAGGGGGCACGGGGGAAAAACTGTTTTTT,CASSIGGGTGEKLFF
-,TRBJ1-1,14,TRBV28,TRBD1,TGTGCCAGCAGTTTGATTCAGGGGGCTACTGAAGCTTTCTTT,CASSLIQGATEAFF
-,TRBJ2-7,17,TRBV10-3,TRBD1,TGTGCCATCACTCCAGAAGGACAGGGGACCCTAATCCACGGGCAGTACTTC,CAITPEGQGTLIHGQYF
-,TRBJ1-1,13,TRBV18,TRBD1,TGTGCCAGCTCACCGAACACCGGGACAGGTTTTTTCTTT,CASSPNTGTGFFF
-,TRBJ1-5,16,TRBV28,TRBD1,TGTGCCAGCAGGCTCCGTACAGGGGGTTCCAATCAGCCCCAGCATTTT,CASRLRTGGSNQPQHF
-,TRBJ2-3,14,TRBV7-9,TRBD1,TGTGCCAGCAGATCAGGGGGCCTCACAGATACGCAGTATTTT,CASRSGGLTDTQYF
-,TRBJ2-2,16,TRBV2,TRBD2,TGTGCCAGCAGTGACACTAGCGGGAGGGCCACCGGGGAGCTGTTTTTT,CASSDTSGRATGELFF
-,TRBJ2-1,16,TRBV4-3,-,TGCGCCAGCAGCCAAGATGGGGCAGCAACCTACAATGAGCAGTTCTTC,CASSQDGAATYNEQFF
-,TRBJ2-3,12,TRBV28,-,TGTGCCAGCATCGGTAGCTTGGATACGCAGTATTTT,CASIGSLDTQYF
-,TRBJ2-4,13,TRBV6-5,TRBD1,TGTGCCAGCAGCAGGACAGGGGGGAACATTCAGTACTTC,CASSRTGGNIQYF
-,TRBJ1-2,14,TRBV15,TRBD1,TGTGCCACCAGCAGACCCGGGACAGGGGCCTTTGGCACCTTC,CATSRPGTGAFGTF
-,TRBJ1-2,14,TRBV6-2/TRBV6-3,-,TGTGCCAGCAGTACAGACAGGATTAACTATGGCTACACCTTC,CASSTDRINYGYTF
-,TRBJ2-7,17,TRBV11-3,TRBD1,TGTGCCAGCAGCACGAGGGCCCGGACAGGGTCTGACTACGAGCAGTACTTC,CASSTRARTGSDYEQYF
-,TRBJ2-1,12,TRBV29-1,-,TGCAGCGCTTATTTGAGCCCCCTTTTTAGGTTCTTC,CSAYLSPLFRFF
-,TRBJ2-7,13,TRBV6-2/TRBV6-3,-,TGTGCCAGCAGTTACGGCACATTGTACGAGCAGTACTTC,CASSYGTLYEQYF
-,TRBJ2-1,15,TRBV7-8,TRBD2,TGTGCCAGCAGCTTAGGGTCTAGCGGATACAATGAGCAGTTCTTC,CASSLGSSGYNEQFF
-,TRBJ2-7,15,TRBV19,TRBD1,TGTGCCAGTAGTCCCCACCGACAGGGGGCCAACGAGCAGTACTTC,CASSPHRQGANEQYF
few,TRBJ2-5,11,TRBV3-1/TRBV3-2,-,TGTGCCAGCAGAGACTGGGAGACCCAGTACTTC,CASRDWETQYF
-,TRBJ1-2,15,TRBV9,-,TGTGCCAGCAGCGTAGCAATCGCGGGGGCTGTGGGCTACACCTTC,CASSVAIAGAVGYTF
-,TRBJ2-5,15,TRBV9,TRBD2,TGTGCCAGCAGCGTAGGAGCGGGGGGGCCCGAGACCCAGTACTTC,CASSVGAGGPETQYF
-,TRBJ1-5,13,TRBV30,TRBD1,TGTGCCTGGAGTACAGGGGGGGATCAGCCCCAGCATTTT,CAWSTGGDQPQHF
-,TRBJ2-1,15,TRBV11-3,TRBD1,TGTGCCAGCAGCAGGAGGACAGGGAACTACAATGAGCAGTTCTTC,CASSRRTGNYNEQFF
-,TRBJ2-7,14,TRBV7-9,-,TGTGCCAGCAGCCCTAGACGGAGCTCCTACGAGCAGTACTTC,CASSPRRSSYEQYF
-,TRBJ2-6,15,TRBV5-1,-,TGCGCCAGCAGCTTGGGGACTGGAGGGGCCAACGTCCTGACTTTC,CASSLGTGGANVLTF
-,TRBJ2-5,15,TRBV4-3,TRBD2,TGCGCCAGCAGCCAAGGACTAGCGGGATGGGAGACCCAGTACTTC,CASSQGLAGWETQYF
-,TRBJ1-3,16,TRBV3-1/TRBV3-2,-,TGTGCCAGCAGCCGGGCTGGGACATTGTCTGGAAACACCATATATTTT,CASSRAGTLSGNTIYF
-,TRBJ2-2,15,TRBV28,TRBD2,TGTGCCAGCAGCCTCCTAGCGGCGGTCGAAGGGGAGCTGTTTTTT,CASSLLAAVEGELFF
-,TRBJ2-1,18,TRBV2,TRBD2,TGTGCCAGCAGGCCAATAGTAACACTAGCGGGAGTAAAGAGTGAGCAGTTCTTC,CASRPIVTLAGVKSEQFF